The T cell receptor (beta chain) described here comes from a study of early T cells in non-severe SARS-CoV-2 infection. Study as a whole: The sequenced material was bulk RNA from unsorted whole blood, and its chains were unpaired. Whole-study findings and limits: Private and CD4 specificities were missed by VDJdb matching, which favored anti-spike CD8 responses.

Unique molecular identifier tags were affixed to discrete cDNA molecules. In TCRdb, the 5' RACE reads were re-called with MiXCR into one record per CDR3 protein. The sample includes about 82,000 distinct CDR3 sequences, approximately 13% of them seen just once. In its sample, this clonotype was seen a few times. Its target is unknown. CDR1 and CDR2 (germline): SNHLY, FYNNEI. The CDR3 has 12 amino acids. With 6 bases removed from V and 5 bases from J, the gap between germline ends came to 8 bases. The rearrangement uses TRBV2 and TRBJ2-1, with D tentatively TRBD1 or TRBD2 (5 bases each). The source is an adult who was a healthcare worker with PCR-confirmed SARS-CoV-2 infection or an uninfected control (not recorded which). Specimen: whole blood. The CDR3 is CASRGEDNEQFF. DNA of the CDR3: TGTGCCAGCAGGGGGGAAGACAATGAGCAGTTCTTC.